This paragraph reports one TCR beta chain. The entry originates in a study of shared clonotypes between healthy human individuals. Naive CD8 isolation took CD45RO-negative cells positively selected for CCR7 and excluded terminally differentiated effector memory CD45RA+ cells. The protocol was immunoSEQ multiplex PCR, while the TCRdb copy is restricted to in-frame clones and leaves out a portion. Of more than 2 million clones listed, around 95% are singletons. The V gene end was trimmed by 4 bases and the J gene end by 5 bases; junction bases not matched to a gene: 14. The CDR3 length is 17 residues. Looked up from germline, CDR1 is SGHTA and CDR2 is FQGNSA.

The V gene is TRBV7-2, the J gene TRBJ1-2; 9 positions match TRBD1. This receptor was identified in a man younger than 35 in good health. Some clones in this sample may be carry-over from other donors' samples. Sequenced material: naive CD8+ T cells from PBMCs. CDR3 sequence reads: CASSSYRDRDREYGYTF. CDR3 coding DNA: TGTGCCAGCAGCTCATACCGTGACCGGGACAGGGAGTATGGCTACACCTTC.